The 13 T cell receptor beta chains presented below share a single source sample, sequenced in a study of tumor-infiltrating lymphocytes in primary liver carcinoma (dated by TCRdb to 2017 to 2019). The instrument given in TCRdb is Illumina HiSeq 2500. Starting from approximately 500 ng total RNA, TCRbeta-specific cDNA was produced by reverse transcription with a constant-region primer and ProtoScript II reverse transcriptase. The TCRbeta libraries were prepared through three rounds of nested multiplex PCR following a slightly modified ARM-PCR procedure. Each of the first two PCR rounds ran for approximately 10 cycles and used multiplex TRBV1-TRBV30 forward primers together with a Cbeta reverse primer. TCRdb cleaned the public reads at Q25 with fastp, built clones with MiXCR and kept in-frame beta chains. Rows with one shared CDR3 protein collapse into an entry with the most common genes and DNA. In all, the sample holds some 200,000 distinct CDR3 sequences, and approximately 65% of those were seen once. The ten largest account for roughly 6.8% of the sample.

Blood RNA was extracted from unsorted whole blood using TRIzol reagent, and germline DNA was obtained with the DNeasy Blood & Tissue kit. The sample was peripheral blood. These receptors originate from a woman in her fifties or sixties with primary liver carcinoma and hepatitis B virus infection.

This clonotype showed up just a few times. CDR3 loop: CASSRTTGALYEQYF. The CDR3 bases are TGTGCCAGCAGCAGAACGACAGGGGCTCTTTACGAGCAGTACTTC. This chain links TRBV7-9 with TRBJ2-7, with 8 bases aligning to TRBD1. Trimming took 5 bases from V and 4 from J; bases not matched to a gene: 10. This CDR3 has 15 residues. From germline, CDR1 is SEHNR and CDR2 FQNEAQ (reference sequence).

In this sample, this clonotype turned up many times. The rearrangement joins TRBV11-3 to TRBJ2-1; D is unresolved. The germline V gene has CDR1 SGHNT and CDR2 YENEEA. The CDR3 spans 14 residues. V was trimmed by 2 bases and J by 4 bases, leaving 9 bases between them. CDR3: CASSLSWEYNEQFF. Written as DNA, the CDR3 is TGTGCCAGCAGCTTATCGTGGGAATACAATGAGCAGTTCTTC.

The V and J genes are TRBV28 and TRBJ2-1, with 7 bases matching TRBD1. Trimming took 6 bases from V and 10 from J; bases not matched to a gene: 6. Germline CDR1 is MDHEN and CDR2 is SYDVKM. The CDR3 consists of 12 residues. The CDR3 here is CASSTTGSEQFF. CDR3 nucleotides: TGTGCCAGCAGCACGACAGGGAGCGAGCAGTTCTTC.

The gene calls are TRBV18 and TRBJ2-7; maybe TRBD2 (7 bases). V lost 3 bases, J lost 0 bases, and 12 bases lay in between. Germline CDR1 KGHSH, CDR2 LQKENI. The CDR3 spans 15 residues. In DNA, the CDR3 is TGTGCCAGCTCACCGGGGGGGGACACCTCCTACGAGCAGTACTTC. Protein product: CASSPGGDTSYEQYF.

Details on this clonotype: One end of the junction does not line up with germline, which may come from a read error. The chain employs TRBV11-2 and TRBJ2-1; D may correspond to TRBD1 or TRBD2 (5 bases each). This CDR3 has 15 residues. Germline V gene lookup returns CDR1 SGHAT and CDR2 FQNNGV. The CDR3 sequence is CASNKRGTGVNGQLF. As DNA, the CDR3 is TGTGCCAGCAATAAGAGGGGTACGGGTGTTAATGGGCAGCTCTTC.

This clonotype is labeled as medium-sized. The chain couples TRBV11-2 to TRBJ1-6; no clear D gene. Germline CDR1 is SGHAT and CDR2 is FQNNGV. This CDR3 spans 14 amino acids. Trimming shortened V by 0 bases and J by 7 bases, and 7 bases separated the two germline ends. The DNA of the CDR3 is TGTGCCAGCAGCTTAGATCCGGGAAATTCACCCCTCCACTTT. It is translated as CASSLDPGNSPLHF.

This clonotype was observed a handful of times. This chain connects TRBV5-1 to TRBJ2-6; perhaps TRBD1 as D (5 bases). V was clipped by 4 bases and J by 0 bases, with 17 bases between them. Germline lookup yields CDR1 SGHRS and CDR2 YFSETQ. This CDR3 is built from 18 residues. In nucleotides, the CDR3 is TGCGCCAGCAGCCCTGTATCTGGACAAAACTCTGGGGCCAACGTCCTGACTTTC. It yields the protein CASSPVSGQNSGANVLTF.

For this clonotype: One junction end disagrees with the germline gene, perhaps due to a read error. This rearrangement joins TRBV11-1 to TRBJ2-5; no clear D. Germline values: CDR1 SGHAT, CDR2 FQDESV (reference sequence). The CDR3 loop spans 13 amino acids. DNA of the CDR3: TGTGCCAGCAGCTTATTAGGAATGGAGATCCAGTACTTT. Translating gives CASSLLGMEIQYF.

On this clonotype: A junction boundary mismatches the germline segment, possibly from a read error. The V and J genes are TRBV11-2 and TRBJ2-7; D uncertain. The CDR3 is made up of 13 amino acids. CDR1 is SGHAT and CDR2 is FQNNGV in the germline V gene. The CDR3 nucleotides are TGTGCCGGCAGCACCGCCGTCCCCTACGAGCAGTACTTC. It yields the protein CAGSTAVPYEQYF.

As concerns this clonotype: One junction end disagrees with the germline gene, perhaps due to a read error. The chain combines TRBV11-2 with TRBJ1-4; 7 nucleotides match TRBD1. Germline CDR1 and CDR2: SGHAT and FQNNGV. This CDR3 is built from 15 residues. The CDR3 region has the DNA TGTGTCAGCAGCTTAGAAGGGGGCGAAAATGAAAAACTGCTTTTT. It specifies CVSSLEGGENEKLLF.

This clonotype was counted once. The V call is TRBV5-1, the J call TRBJ1-4; a possible D gene is TRBD1 (5 bases). Per germline, CDR1 SGHRS and CDR2 YFSETQ. The V end was cut by 0 bases, the J end by 2 bases, with 5 bases between. The CDR3 is 14 amino acids. The CDR3 DNA sequence: TGCGCCAGCAGCTTGGCAGGGACTAATGAAAAACTGTTTTTT. It is translated as CASSLAGTNEKLFF.

V is TRBV5-6 and J is TRBJ2-5; 7 bases are shared with TRBD2. V gave up 2 bases and J gave up 3 bases; unmatched junction bases: 7. The germline CDR1 and CDR2 sequences are SGHDT and YYEEEE. This CDR3 comprises 15 residues. The CDR3 bases are TGTGCCAGCAGCTTATCCAGCGGGATGGAAGAGACCCAGTACTTC. Translated, it gives CASSLSSGMEETQYF.

Points on this clonotype: The junction departs from the called germline gene at one end, perhaps through a read error. The gene calls are TRBV11-2 and TRBJ1-5; D not certain. The CDR3 totals 15 residues. Germline V gene data show CDR1 as SGHAT and CDR2 as FQNNGV. The CDR3: CTSSSRFHSNQPQHF. The CDR3 nucleotides are TGTACCAGCAGCTCGAGATTTCATAGCAATCAGCCCCAGCATTTT. Combining the CDR3 with reference TRBV11-2 and TRBJ1-5 gives the whole variable domain EAGVAQSPRYKIIEKRQSVAFWCNPISGHATLYWYQQILGQGPKLLIQFQNNGVVDDSQLPKDRFSAERLKGVDSTLKIQPAKLEDSAVYLCTSSSRFHSNQPQHFGDGTRLSIL.